The sequence of this T cell receptor beta chain was determined in a study of CD8 T cells in ankylosing spondylitis. Study observations and caveats: Disease-linked clones were reportedly significantly enriched in matched ankylosing spondylitis synovial fluid. Earlier reports found some motif variants in synovial fluid and blood in reactive arthritis. Made up of eight or nine highly homologous variants, a TCR beta motif appeared characteristic of ankylosing spondylitis blood. Disease-linked clones, CD8+, were relatively rare in peripheral blood.

Quantitative barcoded 5'-RACE was used to prepare TCR beta libraries. Using its own MiXCR run on the 5' RACE reads, TCRdb lists one record per CDR3 protein. The data show approximately 550,000 distinct CDR3 sequences, roughly 12% seen once. As concerns this clonotype: Its antigen remains unidentified.

Source material: blood, either unsorted or a sorted T cell fraction (not recorded which). The clonotype originates from a male donor with ankylosing spondylitis.

The CDR3 here is CSAKNPGTPGWNTEAFF. CDR3 in DNA: TGCAGTGCCAAGAACCCCGGGACCCCGGGGTGGAACACTGAAGCTTTCTTT. The chain employs TRBV20-1 and TRBJ1-1; possibly TRBD1 for D (5 bases). This CDR3 has 17 residues. Germline loops: CDR1 DFQATT, CDR2 SNEGSKA (reference sequence). Trimming took 6 bases from V and 1 from J, leaving 24 bases between them.